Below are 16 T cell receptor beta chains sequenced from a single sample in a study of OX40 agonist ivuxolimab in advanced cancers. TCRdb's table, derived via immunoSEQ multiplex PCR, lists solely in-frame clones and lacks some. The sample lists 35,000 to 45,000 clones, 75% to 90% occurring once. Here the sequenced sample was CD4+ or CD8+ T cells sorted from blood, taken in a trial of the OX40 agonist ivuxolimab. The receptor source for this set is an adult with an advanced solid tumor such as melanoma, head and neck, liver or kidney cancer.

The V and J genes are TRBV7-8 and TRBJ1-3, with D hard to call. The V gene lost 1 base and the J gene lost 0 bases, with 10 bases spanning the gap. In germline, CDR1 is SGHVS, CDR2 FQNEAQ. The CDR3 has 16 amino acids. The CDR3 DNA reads TGTGCCAGCAGCTTAGGGTTACAGAACTCTGGAAACACCATATATTTT. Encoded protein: CASSLGLQNSGNTIYF.

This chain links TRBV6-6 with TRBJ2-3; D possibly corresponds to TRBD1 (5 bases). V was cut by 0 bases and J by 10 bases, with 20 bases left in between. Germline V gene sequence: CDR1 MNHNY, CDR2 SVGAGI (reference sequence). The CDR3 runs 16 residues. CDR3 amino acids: CASSYSRQGHEGAQYF. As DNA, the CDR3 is TGTGCCAGCAGTTACTCGAGGCAGGGTCATGAAGGTGCGCAGTATTTT.

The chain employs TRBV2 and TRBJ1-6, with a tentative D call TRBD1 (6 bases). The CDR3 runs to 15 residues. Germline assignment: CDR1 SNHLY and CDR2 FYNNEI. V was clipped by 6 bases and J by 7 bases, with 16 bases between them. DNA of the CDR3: TGTGCCAGCAGACCCCGGGACACGGCGAATTCACCCCTCCACTTT. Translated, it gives CASRPRDTANSPLHF.

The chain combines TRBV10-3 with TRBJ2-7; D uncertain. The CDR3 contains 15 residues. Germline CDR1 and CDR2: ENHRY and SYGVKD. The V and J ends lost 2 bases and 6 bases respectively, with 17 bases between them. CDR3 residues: CAISEIVLRTSEQYF. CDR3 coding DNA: TGTGCCATCAGTGAGATAGTGTTACGGACCTCCGAGCAGTACTTC.

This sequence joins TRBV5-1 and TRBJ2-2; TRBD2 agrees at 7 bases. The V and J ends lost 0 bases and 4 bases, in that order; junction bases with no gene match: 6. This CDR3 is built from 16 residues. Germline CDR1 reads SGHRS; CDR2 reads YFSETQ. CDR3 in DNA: TGCGCCAGCAGCTTGGGCGGGGGTCGACCCACCGGGGAGCTGTTTTTT. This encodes CASSLGGGRPTGELFF.

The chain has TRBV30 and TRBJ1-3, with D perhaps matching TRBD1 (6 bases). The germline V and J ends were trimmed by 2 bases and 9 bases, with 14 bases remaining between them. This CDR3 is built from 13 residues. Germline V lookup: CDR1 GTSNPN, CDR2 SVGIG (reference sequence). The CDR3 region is CAWSTVQGGTIYF. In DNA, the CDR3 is TGTGCCTGGAGTACGGTTCAAGGGGGCACCATATATTTT. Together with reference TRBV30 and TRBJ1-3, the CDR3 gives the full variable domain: SQTIHQWPATLVQPVGSPLSLECTVEGTSNPNLYWYRQAAGRGLQLLFYSVGIGQISSEVPQNLSASRPQDRQFILSSKKLLLSDSGFYLCAWSTVQGGTIYFGEGSWLTVV.

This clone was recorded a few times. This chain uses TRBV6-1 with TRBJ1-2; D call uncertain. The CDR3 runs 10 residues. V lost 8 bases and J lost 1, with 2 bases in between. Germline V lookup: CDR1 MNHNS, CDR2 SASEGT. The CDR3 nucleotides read TGTGCCAGCTATAACTATGGCTACACCTTC. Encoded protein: CASYNYGYTF.

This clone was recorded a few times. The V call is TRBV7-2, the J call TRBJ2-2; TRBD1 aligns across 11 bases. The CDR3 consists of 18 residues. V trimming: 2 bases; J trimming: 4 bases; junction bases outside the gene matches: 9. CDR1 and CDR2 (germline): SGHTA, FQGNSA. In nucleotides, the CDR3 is TGTGCCAGCAGCTTAAGGACAGGGGGCGGACTGGGCACCGGGGAGCTGTTTTTT. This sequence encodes CASSLRTGGGLGTGELFF.

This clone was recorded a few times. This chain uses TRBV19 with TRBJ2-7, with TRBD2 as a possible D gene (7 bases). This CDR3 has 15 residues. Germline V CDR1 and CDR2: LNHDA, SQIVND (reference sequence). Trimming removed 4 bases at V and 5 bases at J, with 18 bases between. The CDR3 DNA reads TGTGCCAGTAGTAAGGGGGGGCCTCCCCTGAACGAGCAGTACTTC. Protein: CASSKGGPPLNEQYF.

The chain's CDR3 is CASILGSGANVLTF. CDR3 nucleotides: TGTGCCAGCATATTGGGCTCTGGGGCCAACGTCCTGACTTTC. This chain connects TRBV6-1 to TRBJ2-6, with unresolved D. CDR1 and CDR2 from the germline V gene are MNHNS and SASEGT. V lost 7 bases and J lost 0, with 7 bases in between. This CDR3 is built from 14 residues.

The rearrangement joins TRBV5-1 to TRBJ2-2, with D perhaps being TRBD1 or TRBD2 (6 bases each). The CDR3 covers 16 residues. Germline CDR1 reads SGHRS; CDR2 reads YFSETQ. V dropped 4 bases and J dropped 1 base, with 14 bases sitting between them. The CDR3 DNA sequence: TGCGCCAGCAGCGCGGAGGGGGGCGGGAACACCGGGGAGCTGTTTTTT. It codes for CASSAEGGGNTGELFF.

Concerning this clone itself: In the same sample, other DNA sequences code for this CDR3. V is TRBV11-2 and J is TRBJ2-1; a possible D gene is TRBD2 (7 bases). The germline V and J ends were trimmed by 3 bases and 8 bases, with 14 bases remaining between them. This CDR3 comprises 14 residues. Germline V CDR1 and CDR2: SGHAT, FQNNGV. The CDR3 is CASSLGGGIDEQFF. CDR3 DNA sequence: TGTGCCAGCAGCTTGGGAGGGGGGATCGATGAGCAGTTCTTC.

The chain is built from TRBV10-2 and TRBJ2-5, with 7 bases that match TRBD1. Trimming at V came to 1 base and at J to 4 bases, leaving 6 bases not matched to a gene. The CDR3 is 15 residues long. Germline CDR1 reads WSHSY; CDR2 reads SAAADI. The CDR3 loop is CASSEFGQVRETQYF. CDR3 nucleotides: TGCGCCAGCAGTGAGTTCGGACAGGTTCGAGAGACCCAGTACTTC.

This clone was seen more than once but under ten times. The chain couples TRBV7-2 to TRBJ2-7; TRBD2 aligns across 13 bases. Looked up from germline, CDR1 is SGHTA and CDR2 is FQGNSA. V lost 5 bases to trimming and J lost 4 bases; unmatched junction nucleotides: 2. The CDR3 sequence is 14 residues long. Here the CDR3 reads CASSRTSGRYEQYF. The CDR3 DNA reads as TGTGCCAGCAGCCGGACTAGCGGGAGATACGAGCAGTACTTC.

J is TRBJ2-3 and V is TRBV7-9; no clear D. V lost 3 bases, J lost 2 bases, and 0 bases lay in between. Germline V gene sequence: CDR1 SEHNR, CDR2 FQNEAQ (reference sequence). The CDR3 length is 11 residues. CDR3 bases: TGTGCCAGCAGCTTCACAGATACGCAGTATTTT. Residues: CASSFTDTQYF.

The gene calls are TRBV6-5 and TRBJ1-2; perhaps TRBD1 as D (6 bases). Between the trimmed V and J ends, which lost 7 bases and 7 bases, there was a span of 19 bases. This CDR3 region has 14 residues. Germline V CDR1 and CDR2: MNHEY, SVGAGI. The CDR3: CASIGGGGAGGYTF. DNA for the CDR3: TGTGCCAGCATCGGAGGAGGGGGGGCTGGTGGCTACACCTTC.